The source of this T cell receptor (beta chain) is a study of blood T cell repertoires in COVID-19. V lost 8 bases and J lost 3, with 16 bases in between. Germline V lookup: CDR1 LNHDA, CDR2 SQIVND (reference sequence). The CDR3 extends over 14 amino acids. Generated by immunoSEQ multiplex PCR, the TCRdb table keeps only in-frame clones and is missing some. The sample lists 150,000 or so clones; roughly 88% were seen once. This sequence originates from a man over 45 who had recovered from COVID-19. Sequencing input: PBMCs or T cells enriched from blood (not recorded which). This chain uses TRBV19 with TRBJ1-1; perhaps TRBD1 as D (5 bases). CDR3 amino acids: CASGVTGGYTEAFF. CDR3 DNA: TGTGCCAGTGGGGTTACCGGGGGATACACTGAAGCTTTCTTT.